Listed below are T cell receptor beta chains from one sample, sequenced in a study of cytomegalovirus exposure and HLA in healthy donors. Here immunoSEQ multiplex PCR was the method, and the copy in TCRdb shows in-frame clones only, minus some. This table has about 130,000 clones, over 15% appearing once. The sequenced material came from PBMCs. The origin of the receptors is a female donor in good health and CMV-seropositive. The CDR3 runs from the conserved cysteine through the conserved F or W. A D gene is named only where the DNA matches it firmly. Clone size is stated in some rows and not others, as once, few, many or a class when expanded.

clone_size | j_call | d_call | v_call | cdr3_nt | cdr3_aa
NA | TRBJ2-3 | NA | TRBV2 | TGTGCCAGCAGGGCGGAGACTAGCACAGATACGCAGTATTTT | CASRAETSTDTQYF
NA | TRBJ2-6 | NA | TRBV5-1 | TGCGCCAGCACCATCGTCGGGGCTGGGGCCAACGTCCTGACTTTC | CASTIVGAGANVLTF
NA | TRBJ2-7 | NA | TRBV5-1 | TGCGCCAGCAGCTTGAGGGAAAGGGGCCACGAGCAGTACTTC | CASSLRERGHEQYF
few | TRBJ2-4 | TRBD1 | TRBV4-3 | TGCGCCAGCAGCAGGGGGCGCATGAAGACGGACATTCAGTACTTC | CASSRGRMKTDIQYF
few | TRBJ1-5 | NA | TRBV9 | TGTGCCAGCAGCATCGGGACACAGAGCAATCAGCCCCAGCATTTT | CASSIGTQSNQPQHF
few | TRBJ2-5 | NA | TRBV7-9 | TGTGCCAGCAGCTTCGGTGGTAGTGGGAGAGAGACCCAGTACTTC | CASSFGGSGRETQYF
few | TRBJ1-1 | NA | TRBV7-9 | TGTGCCACTGGGGAGGGTATTTTCCGTTCGGACACTGAAGCTTTCTTT | CATGEGIFRSDTEAFF
NA | TRBJ2-1 | TRBD2 | TRBV6-1 | TGTGCCAGCAGTGTAGCGGGGAGCTCCTACAATGAGCAGTTCTTC | CASSVAGSSYNEQFF
few | TRBJ1-2 | TRBD1 | TRBV29-1 | TGCAGCGTGGGCGGACAGGACTATGGCTACACCTTC | CSVGGQDYGYTF
NA | TRBJ1-2 | NA | TRBV4-2 | TGTGCCAGCAACAGCCAGGACTGGGGAGCGTACGCAGCCTATGGCTACACCTTC | CASNSQDWGAYAAYGYTF
NA | TRBJ2-5 | NA | TRBV5-1 | TGCGCCAGCCACGAGCGGGTACAAGAGACCCAGTACTTC | CASHERVQETQYF
few | TRBJ2-5 | NA | TRBV11-2 | TGTGCCAGCAGCTTAGTTCCAGGTAGCGTGGAGACCCAGTACTTC | CASSLVPGSVETQYF
NA | TRBJ1-1 | TRBD1 | TRBV7-8 | TGTGCCAGCAGCACCAGACAGGGCGGCACTGAAGCTTTCTTT | CASSTRQGGTEAFF
NA | TRBJ1-2 | NA | TRBV28 | TGTGCCAGCAGTCCCCCTGAGTTCGGCTACACCTTC | CASSPPEFGYTF
NA | TRBJ2-7 | NA | TRBV4-2 | TGTGCCAGCAGCCCGGCGGTGGAGGTGGGCTACGAGCAGTACTTC | CASSPAVEVGYEQYF
NA | TRBJ2-6 | NA | TRBV28 | TGTGCCAGCAGTTTCCCCCTAACAGGGTCTGGGGCCAACGTCCTGACTTTC | CASSFPLTGSGANVLTF
few | TRBJ2-3 | NA | TRBV7-2 | TGTGCCAGCAGTTACAGGGGCACAGATACGCAGTATTTT | CASSYRGTDTQYF
NA | TRBJ2-7 | TRBD2 | TRBV5-6 | TGTGCCAGCACCCTGGGTACTAGCGGGAGTCTCGAGCAGTACTTC | CASTLGTSGSLEQYF
NA | TRBJ1-1 | NA | TRBV19 | TGTGCCAGTAGCCTAATTTGGGACAACCCGAGATCTGAAGCTTTCTTT | CASSLIWDNPRSEAFF
NA | TRBJ1-2 | NA | TRBV2 | TGTGCCAGCAGTAGCCACCGGGTACCTAACTATGGCTACACCTTC | CASSSHRVPNYGYTF
NA | TRBJ1-5 | NA | TRBV5-1 | TGCGCCAGCAGCTTGGGCCCGCAGGCCAGCAATCAGCCCCAGCATTTT | CASSLGPQASNQPQHF
few | TRBJ2-3 | NA | TRBV7-2 | TGTGCCAGCAGCCCACTCTCGACTAGTTCTGCCGATACGCAGTATTTT | CASSPLSTSSADTQYF
NA | TRBJ1-4 | TRBD1 | TRBV6-5 | TGTGCCAGCAGACGGGACAGAGGGGGGTTTTTGTTTTTT | CASRRDRGGFLFF
few | TRBJ2-3 | TRBD2 | TRBV7-6 | TGTGCCAGCAGCTCCTCACCCCGACTAGCGCTACGCACAGATACGCAGTATTTT | CASSSSPRLALRTDTQYF
few | TRBJ2-5 | NA | TRBV5-1 | TGCGCCAGCAGCGAGGAAGAGACCCAGTACTTC | CASSEEETQYF
few | TRBJ2-3 | NA | TRBV9 | TGTGCCAGCAGCGGACGGGGGAGCACAGATACGCAGTATTTT | CASSGRGSTDTQYF
NA | TRBJ2-7 | NA | TRBV6-5 | TGTGCCAGCAGAAGCACAGGAGCCCACTCCTACGAGCAGTACTTC | CASRSTGAHSYEQYF
few | TRBJ2-2 | TRBD1 | TRBV4-2 | TGTGCCAGCAGCCAAGAGGACAGGGACGCCGGGGAGCTGTTTTTT | CASSQEDRDAGELFF
few | TRBJ1-2 | NA | TRBV29-1 | TGCAGCGTTGTCGGCAGGGACTATGGCTACACCTTC | CSVVGRDYGYTF
few | TRBJ1-1 | NA | TRBV4-3 | TGCGCCAGCAGCCAAGACGCAATGGTTCCGGCTGAAGCTTTCTTT | CASSQDAMVPAEAFF